This T cell receptor (beta chain) was identified in a study of siplizumab effects on memory and regulatory T cells. The trim removed 1 base at V and 3 bases at J, leaving 7 bases unmatched. The germline CDR1 and CDR2 sequences are MRHNA and SNTAGT. The CDR3 extends over 18 amino acids. Clones were sequenced by immunoSEQ multiplex PCR, and TCRdb holds only the in-frame ones, with some missing. The sample shows around 87,000 clones, approximately 90% of them seen only once. Study-wide results and caveats: Of the alloreactive clones, only a minor fraction mapped to unstimulated subsets. Phenotypic classification as naive or memory proved unattainable for roughly 75-95% of proliferating CD4+ or CD8+ clones.

Regarding this clone: Antigen unknown.

The chain carries TRBV6-4 and TRBJ2-2, with TRBD2 identical over 11 bases. The sequencing sample was made of CD4+ T cells sorted from blood. The sequence came from a human donor in good health. The CDR3, as DNA: TGTGCCAGCAGTGACTACTTTAGCGGGAGGGTCGACACCGGGGAGCTGTTTTTT. This codes for CASSDYFSGRVDTGELFF.